These 2 T cell receptor beta chains were sequenced from one sample in a study of T cells in Graves' hyperthyroidism and ophthalmopathy. RNA transcripts gave rise to amplified TCR beta CDR3 regions. In the first-round RT-PCR of the TCR CDR3, the HTBI primer set was used. Each CDR3 protein gets one entry after TCRdb re-called the multiplex PCR reads with MiXCR. Of 160,000 or so distinct CDR3 sequences listed, 9.4% are singletons. The sample consisted of blood. The receptors here all came from a woman between 18 and 30 years old with Graves' hyperthyroidism that later progressed to Graves' ophthalmopathy.

The chain joins TRBV5-1 to TRBJ2-3; possible D gene TRBD2, 6 bases. The CDR3 runs to 16 residues. Germline V CDR1 and CDR2: SGHRS, YFSETQ. V was shortened by 2 bases and J by 0 bases, with 13 bases between the two germline ends. The CDR3 DNA follows: TGCGCCAGCAGCTTTTCTGGCGGGGTTAGCACAGATACGCAGTATTTT. It is translated as CASSFSGGVSTDTQYF.

This clonotype was seen more than once but under ten times. CDR3 residues: CASSQEREYGYTF. For the CDR3, the DNA is TGTGCCAGCAGCCAAGAACGGGAGTATGGCTACACCTTC. V and J are TRBV4-2 and TRBJ1-2; no clear D gene. V lost 0 bases to trimming and J lost 5 bases, with 7 bases between them. There are 13 residues in the CDR3. Germline CDR1 LGHNA, CDR2 YNFKEQ.